In this sample, the clone carrying this T cell receptor beta chain turned up a few times. Its specificity is unknown. PCR employed 60 Vbeta and 13 Jbeta primers. Clones were read by immunoSEQ multiplex PCR, and TCRdb kept only the in-frame ones, dropping some. The table includes over 45,000 clones, around 80% detected once. The data originate from a study of cytomegalovirus exposure and HLA in healthy donors. Study outcomes and limitations: A later analysis linked a missense variant in DCLRE1C to the trimming of TCR beta V and J genes.

The TCR comes from a boy under 18 in good health and CMV-seropositive. Sequenced: PBMCs.

The CDR3, as DNA: TGTGCTAGTGGTAGGGAGACGACCCAAGAGACCCAGTACTTC. This sequence encodes CASGRETTQETQYF. The chain couples TRBV12-5 to TRBJ2-5; D is possibly TRBD2 (5 bases). The CDR3 runs 14 residues. Per germline, CDR1 LGHNT and CDR2 FRNRAP. Deletions cut 5 bases from V and 1 base from J, with 11 bases between.